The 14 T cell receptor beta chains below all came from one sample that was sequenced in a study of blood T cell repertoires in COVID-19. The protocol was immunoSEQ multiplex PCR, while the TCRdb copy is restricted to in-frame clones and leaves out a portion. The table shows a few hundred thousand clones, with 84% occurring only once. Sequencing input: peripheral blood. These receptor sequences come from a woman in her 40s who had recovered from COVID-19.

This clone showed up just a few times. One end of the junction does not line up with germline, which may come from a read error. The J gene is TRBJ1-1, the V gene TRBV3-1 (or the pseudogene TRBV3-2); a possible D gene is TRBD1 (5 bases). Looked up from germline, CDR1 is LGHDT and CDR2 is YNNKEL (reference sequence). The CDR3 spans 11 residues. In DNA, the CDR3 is TGTGCTAGCACAGGGAACACTGAAGCTTTCTTT. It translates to CASTGNTEAFF.

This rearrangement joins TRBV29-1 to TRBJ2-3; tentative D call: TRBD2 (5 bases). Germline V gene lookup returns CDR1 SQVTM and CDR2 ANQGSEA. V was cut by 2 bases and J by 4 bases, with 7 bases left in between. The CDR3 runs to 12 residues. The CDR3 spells CSVEQEADTQYF. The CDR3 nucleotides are TGCAGCGTTGAACAGGAGGCAGATACGCAGTATTTT.

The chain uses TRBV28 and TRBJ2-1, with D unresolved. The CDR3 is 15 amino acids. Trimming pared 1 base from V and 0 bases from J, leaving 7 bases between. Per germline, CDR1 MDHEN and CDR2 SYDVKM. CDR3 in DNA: TGTGCCAGCAGTTTATCGGGTTCCTCCTACAATGAGCAGTTCTTC. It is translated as CASSLSGSSYNEQFF.

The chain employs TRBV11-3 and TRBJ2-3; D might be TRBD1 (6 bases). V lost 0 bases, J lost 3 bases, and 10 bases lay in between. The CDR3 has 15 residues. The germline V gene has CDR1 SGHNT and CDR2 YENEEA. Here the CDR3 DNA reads TGTGCCAGCAGCTTAGAAGGGACAACAACAGATACGCAGTATTTT. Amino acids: CASSLEGTTTDTQYF. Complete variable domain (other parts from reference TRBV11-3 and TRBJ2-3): EAGVVQSPRYKIIEKKQPVAFWCNPISGHNTLYWYLQNLGQGPELLIRYENEEAVDDSQLPKDRFSAERLKGVDSTLKIQPAELGDSAVYLCASSLEGTTTDTQYFGPGTRLTVL.

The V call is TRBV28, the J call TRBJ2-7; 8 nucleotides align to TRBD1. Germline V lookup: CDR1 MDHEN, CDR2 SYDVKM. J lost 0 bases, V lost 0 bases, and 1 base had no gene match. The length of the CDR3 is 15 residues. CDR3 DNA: TGTGCCAGCAGTTTATGGGACAGGGCCTCCTACGAGCAGTACTTC. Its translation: CASSLWDRASYEQYF.

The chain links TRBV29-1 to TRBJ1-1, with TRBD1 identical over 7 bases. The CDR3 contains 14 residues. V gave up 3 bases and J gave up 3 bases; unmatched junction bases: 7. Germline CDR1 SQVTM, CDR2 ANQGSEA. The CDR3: CSVDVTGMYTEAFF. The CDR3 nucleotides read TGCAGCGTTGATGTGACAGGGATGTACACTGAAGCTTTCTTT.

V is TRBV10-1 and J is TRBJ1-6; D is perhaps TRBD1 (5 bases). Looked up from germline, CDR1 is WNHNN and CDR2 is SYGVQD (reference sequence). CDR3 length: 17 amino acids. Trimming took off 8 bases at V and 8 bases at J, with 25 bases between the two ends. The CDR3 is CASWEVPTQGADSPLHF. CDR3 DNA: TGCGCCAGCTGGGAGGTCCCGACTCAGGGTGCCGATTCACCCCTCCACTTT.

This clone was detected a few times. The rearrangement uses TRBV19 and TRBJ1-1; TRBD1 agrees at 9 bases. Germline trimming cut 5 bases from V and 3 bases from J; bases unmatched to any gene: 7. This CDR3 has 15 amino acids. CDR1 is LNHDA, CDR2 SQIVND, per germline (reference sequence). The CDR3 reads CASSLGQGTDTEAFF. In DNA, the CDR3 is TGTGCCAGTAGTCTGGGACAGGGCACGGACACTGAAGCTTTCTTT.

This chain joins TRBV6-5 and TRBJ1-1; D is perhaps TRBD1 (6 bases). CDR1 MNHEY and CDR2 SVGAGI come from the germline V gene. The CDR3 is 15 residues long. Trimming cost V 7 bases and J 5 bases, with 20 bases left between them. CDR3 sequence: CASTEGVGHRTEAFF. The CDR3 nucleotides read TGTGCCAGCACCGAGGGGGTGGGGCACCGGACTGAAGCTTTCTTT.

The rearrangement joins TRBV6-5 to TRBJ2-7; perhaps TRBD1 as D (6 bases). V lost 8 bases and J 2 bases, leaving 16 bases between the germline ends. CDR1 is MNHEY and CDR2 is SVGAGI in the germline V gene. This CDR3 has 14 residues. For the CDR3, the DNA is TGTGCCAGCGGAATTAGACAGGCCCCCTACGAGCAGTACTTC. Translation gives CASGIRQAPYEQYF.

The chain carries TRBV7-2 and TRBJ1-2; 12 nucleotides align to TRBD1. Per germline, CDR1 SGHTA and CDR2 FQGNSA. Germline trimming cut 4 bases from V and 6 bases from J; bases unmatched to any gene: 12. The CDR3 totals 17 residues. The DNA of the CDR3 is TGTGCCAGCAGCTCCATCCGGGACAGGGGGCTCTCTAATGGCTACACCTTC. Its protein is CASSSIRDRGLSNGYTF.

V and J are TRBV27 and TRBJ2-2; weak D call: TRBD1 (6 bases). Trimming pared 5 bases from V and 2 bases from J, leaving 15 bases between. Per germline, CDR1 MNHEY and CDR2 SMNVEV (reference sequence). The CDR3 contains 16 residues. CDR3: CASSRADSLNTGELFF. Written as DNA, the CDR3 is TGTGCCAGCAGTAGAGCGGACAGTTTAAACACCGGGGAGCTGTTTTTT.

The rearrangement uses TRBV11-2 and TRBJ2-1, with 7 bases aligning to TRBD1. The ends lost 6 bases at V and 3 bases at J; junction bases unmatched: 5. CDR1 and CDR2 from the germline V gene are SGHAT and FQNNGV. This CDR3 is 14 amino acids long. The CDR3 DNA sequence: TGTGCCAGCAGACCGGGACAGTTCTACAATGAGCAGTTCTTC. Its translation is CASRPGQFYNEQFF.

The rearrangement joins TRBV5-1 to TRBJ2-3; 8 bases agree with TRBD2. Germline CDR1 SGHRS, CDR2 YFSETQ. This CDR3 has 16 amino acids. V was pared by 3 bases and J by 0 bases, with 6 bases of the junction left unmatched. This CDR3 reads CASSSTLAESTDTQYF. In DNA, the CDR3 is TGCGCCAGCAGCTCGACACTAGCGGAGAGCACAGATACGCAGTATTTT. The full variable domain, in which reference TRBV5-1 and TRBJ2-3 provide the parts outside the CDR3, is KAGVTQTPRYLIKTRGQQVTLSCSPISGHRSVSWYQQTPGQGLQFLFEYFSETQRNKGNFPGRFSGRQFSNSRSEMNVSTLELGDSALYLCASSSTLAESTDTQYFGPGTRLTVL.